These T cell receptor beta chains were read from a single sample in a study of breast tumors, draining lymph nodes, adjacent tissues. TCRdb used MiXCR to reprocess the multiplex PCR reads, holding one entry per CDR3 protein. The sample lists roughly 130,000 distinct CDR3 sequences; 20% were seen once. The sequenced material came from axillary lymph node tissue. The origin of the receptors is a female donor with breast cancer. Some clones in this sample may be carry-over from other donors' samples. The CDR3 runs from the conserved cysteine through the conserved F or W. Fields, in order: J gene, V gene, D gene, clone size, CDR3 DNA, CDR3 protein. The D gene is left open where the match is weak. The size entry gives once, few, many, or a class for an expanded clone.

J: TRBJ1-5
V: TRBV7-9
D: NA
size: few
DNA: TGTGCCAGCAGCTTAGCCGGGGGGGCAGGTTATCAGCCCCAGCATTTT
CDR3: CASSLAGGAGYQPQHF

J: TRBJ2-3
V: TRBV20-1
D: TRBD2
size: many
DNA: TGCAGTGCTAGTGGCTCTAGCGGGAGTCGAGATACGCAGTATTTT
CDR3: CSASGSSGSRDTQYF

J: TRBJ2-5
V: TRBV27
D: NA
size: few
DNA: TGTGCCAGCAGTTTTAGGGACGGGTCGGAGACCCAGTACTTC
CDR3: CASSFRDGSETQYF

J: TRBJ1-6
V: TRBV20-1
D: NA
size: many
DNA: TGCAGTGTAGGACCCCGGGGCCCTAATTCACCCCTCCACTTT
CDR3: CSVGPRGPNSPLHF

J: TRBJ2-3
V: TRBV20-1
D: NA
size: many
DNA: TGCAGTGTAATCGGAACAGATACGCAGTATTTT
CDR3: CSVIGTDTQYF

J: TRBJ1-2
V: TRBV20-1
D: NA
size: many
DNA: TGCAGTGCTAGTGGCGGACACCTCGGCTTCTCCTTC
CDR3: CSASGGHLGFSF

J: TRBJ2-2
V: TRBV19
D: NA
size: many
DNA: TGTGCCAGTAGACCGTTGGTCACCGGGGAGCTGTTTTTT
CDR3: CASRPLVTGELFF

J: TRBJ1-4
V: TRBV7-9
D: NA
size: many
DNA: TGTGCCAGCAGCGAAAAGGACAGTTTTAATGAAAAACTGTTTTTT
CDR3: CASSEKDSFNEKLFF

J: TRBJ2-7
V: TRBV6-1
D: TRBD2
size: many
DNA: TGTGCCAGCAGATGGACTAGCGGGGGACTGGGCGAGCAGTACTTC
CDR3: CASRWTSGGLGEQYF

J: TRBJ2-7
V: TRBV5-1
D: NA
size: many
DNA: TGCGCCAGCAGTCCCGGGACCCTCTACGAGCAGTACTTC
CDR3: CASSPGTLYEQYF

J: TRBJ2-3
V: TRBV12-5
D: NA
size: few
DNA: TGTGCTAGTGGTTTGGTACTGGCGGGATATAGCACAGATACGCAGTATTTT
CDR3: CASGLVLAGYSTDTQYF

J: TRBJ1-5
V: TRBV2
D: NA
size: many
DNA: TGTGCCAGCGGACAAATGGTAAATCAGCCCCAGCATTTT
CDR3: CASGQMVNQPQHF

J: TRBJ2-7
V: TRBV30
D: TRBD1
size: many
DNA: TGTGCCTGCATCCCTGCCCCCGGGACAGGGGGCTACGAGCAGTACTTC
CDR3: CACIPAPGTGGYEQYF

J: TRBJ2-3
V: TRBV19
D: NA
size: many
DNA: TGTGCCAGTAGTTCGGTTGGGGATACGCAGTATTTT
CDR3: CASSSVGDTQYF

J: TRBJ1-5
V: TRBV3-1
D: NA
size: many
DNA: TGTGCCAGACCTGATAGCAATCAGCCCCAGCATTTT
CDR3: CARPDSNQPQHF

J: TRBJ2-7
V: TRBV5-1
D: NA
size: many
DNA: TGCGCCAGCAGCGCGAGGCCGGCCTACGAGCAGTACTTC
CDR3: CASSARPAYEQYF

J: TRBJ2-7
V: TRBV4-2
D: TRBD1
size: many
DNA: TGTGCCAGCAGCCGTAACAGAAGACAGGGCAACGAGCAGTACTTC
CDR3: CASSRNRRQGNEQYF

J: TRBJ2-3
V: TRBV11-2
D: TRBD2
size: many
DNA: TGTGCCAGCAGCAGGGGACTAGCGGGAGGGGGCACAGATACGCAGTATTTT
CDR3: CASSRGLAGGGTDTQYF

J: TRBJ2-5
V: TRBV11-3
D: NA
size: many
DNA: TGTGCCAGCAGCTTAGGGGAACGAAAAGAGACCCAGTACTTC
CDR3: CASSLGERKETQYF

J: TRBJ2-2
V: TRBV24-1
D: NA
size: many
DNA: TGTGCCACCAGTGACCTAGTAACCGGGGAGCTGTTTTTT
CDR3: CATSDLVTGELFF

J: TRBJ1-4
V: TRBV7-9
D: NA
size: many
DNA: TGTGCCAGCAGCCCCCGGGGGGATCAAACTAATGAAAAACTGTTTTTT
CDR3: CASSPRGDQTNEKLFF

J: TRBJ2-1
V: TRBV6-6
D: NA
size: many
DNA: TGTGCCACCGCCCCCACAGGGCTTGGTGAGCAGTTCTTC
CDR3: CATAPTGLGEQFF

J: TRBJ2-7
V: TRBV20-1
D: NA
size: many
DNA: TGCAGTGCAGCTGGGACACACGAGCAGTACTTC
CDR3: CSAAGTHEQYF

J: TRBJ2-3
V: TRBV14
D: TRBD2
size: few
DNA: TGTGCCAGCAGCCAGGAAAGGACTAGCGGGCCCCTAGGTACGCAGTATTTT
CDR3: CASSQERTSGPLGTQYF